Presented here are 13 T cell receptor beta chains from one specimen sequenced in a study of T cells in localized non-small cell lung cancer. TCRdb's table, derived via immunoSEQ multiplex PCR, lists solely in-frame clones and lacks some. The sample yields 130,000 or so clones, more than 70% seen once. The sample consisted of peripheral blood, taken before any cancer treatment. The origin of the receptors is a female donor older than 55 with stage I lung adenocarcinoma.

This chain connects TRBV7-6 to TRBJ1-3, with 7 positions matching TRBD1. With V trimmed by 3 bases and J by 6 bases, 5 bases remained unmatched. The CDR3 sequence is 14 residues long. Germline CDR1 and CDR2: SGHVS and FNYEAQ. The CDR3 DNA follows: TGTGCCAGCAGCTTCGACAGGGCTACAAACACCATATATTTT. Translated, it gives CASSFDRATNTIYF.

The V call is TRBV5-6, the J call TRBJ2-6, with D perhaps matching TRBD2 (5 bases). Germline CDR1 is SGHDT and CDR2 is YYEEEE. The germline V and J ends were trimmed by 0 bases and 3 bases, with 7 bases remaining between them. This CDR3 is 15 amino acids long. DNA for the CDR3: TGTGCCAGCAGCTTGGGAGGGCATGGGGCCAACGTCCTGACTTTC. The encoded protein is CASSLGGHGANVLTF.

This clone was observed a single time. The chain is built from TRBV2 and TRBJ2-3; 9 bases are shared with TRBD1. This CDR3 is built from 15 residues. The germline V gene encodes CDR1 SNHLY and CDR2 FYNNEI. V was pared by 4 bases and J by 2 bases, with 4 bases of the junction left unmatched. Written as DNA, the CDR3 is TGTGCCAGCAGTGCCGGGACAGGGAACACAGATACGCAGTATTTT. It is translated as CASSAGTGNTDTQYF.

The chain employs TRBV6-4 and TRBJ2-6; D gene ambiguous. V was cut by 6 bases and J by 0 bases, with 6 bases left in between. Germline-derived CDR1 and CDR2 are MRHNA and SNTAGT. This CDR3 has 14 residues. The CDR3 DNA reads TGTGCCAGCAGGATTACCTCTGGGGCCAACGTCCTGACTTTC. Translated, it gives CASRITSGANVLTF.

V and J are TRBV7-6 and TRBJ2-7; 8 positions match TRBD2. Looked up from germline, CDR1 is SGHVS and CDR2 is FNYEAQ. V trimming: 5 bases; J trimming: 4 bases; junction bases outside the gene matches: 10. This CDR3 contains 15 residues. This CDR3 reads CASSRLSGSVYEQYF. The CDR3 bases are TGTGCCAGCAGCCGTTTGAGCGGGAGTGTTTACGAGCAGTACTTC. The whole variable domain, filled in from reference TRBV7-6 and TRBJ2-7, reads GAGVSQSPRYKVTKRGQDVALRCDPISGHVSLYWYRQALGQGPEFLTYFNYEAQQDKSGLPNDRFSAERPEGSISTLTIQRTEQRDSAMYRCASSRLSGSVYEQYFGPGTRLTVT.

This chain joins TRBV28 and TRBJ1-2; the match to TRBD1 covers 7 bases. J was trimmed by 2 bases and V by 3 bases; bases with no gene match: 3. This CDR3 is 14 amino acids long. Per the germline V gene, CDR1 is MDHEN and CDR2 is SYDVKM. The CDR3 protein is CASSFQGGNYGYTF. Written as DNA, the CDR3 is TGTGCCAGCAGTTTCCAGGGGGGAAACTATGGCTACACCTTC.

The chain carries TRBV7-3 and TRBJ2-3; unclear D gene. This CDR3 spans 12 amino acids. V was cut by 8 bases and J by 0 bases, with 6 bases left in between. CDR1 is SGHTA, CDR2 FQGTGA, per germline. The CDR3 reads CASGPSTDTQYF. In nucleotides, the CDR3 is TGTGCCAGCGGGCCTAGCACAGATACGCAGTATTTT.

The rearrangement links TRBV5-1 to TRBJ2-1; 9 bases map to TRBD2. This CDR3 comprises 17 residues. J gave up 6 bases and V 3 bases, and 13 bases lay outside the gene matches. Germline values: CDR1 SGHRS, CDR2 YFSETQ. The CDR3 coding sequence is TGCGCCAGCAGCTGGGCCTTAGCGGGAGCGGCCCCCAATGAGCAGTTCTTC. Protein sequence: CASSWALAGAAPNEQFF.

As DNA, the CDR3 is TGTGCCAGCAGAGTCCCCGACAGGGAAAACTATGGCTACACCTTC. Encoded protein: CASRVPDRENYGYTF. The gene calls are TRBV6-1 and TRBJ1-2, with 7 bases aligning to TRBD1. Germline V gene sequence: CDR1 MNHNS, CDR2 SASEGT. The CDR3 has 15 amino acids. V shed 6 bases and J 2 bases; nucleotides not matched to a gene: 9.

The rearrangement joins TRBV6-5 to TRBJ1-2; D call uncertain. This CDR3 is 14 amino acids long. Germline V gives CDR1 MNHEY, CDR2 SVGAGI. Trimming removed 5 bases from V and 5 bases from J, with 15 bases in between. The CDR3 sequence: CASSPRAQDYGYTF. The CDR3 DNA follows: TGTGCCAGCAGTCCCCGGGCCCAGGATTATGGCTACACCTTC.

The rearrangement uses TRBV27 and TRBJ2-6, with 15 bases identical to TRBD2. CDR1 is MNHEY, CDR2 SMNVEV, per germline (reference sequence). This CDR3 contains 19 residues. Trimming cost V 4 bases and J 0 bases; bases outside gene matches: 4. DNA of the CDR3: TGTGCCAGCAGTTGGGGGACTAGCGGGAGGTACTCTGGGGCCAACGTCCTGACTTTC. Encoded protein: CASSWGTSGRYSGANVLTF.

The J gene is TRBJ2-1, the V gene TRBV9, with D perhaps TRBD2 (6 bases). The CDR3 is made up of 16 amino acids. Trimming took 1 base from V and 4 from J, leaving 15 bases between them. The germline V gene has CDR1 SGDLS and CDR2 YYNGEE. CDR3 in DNA: TGTGCCAGCAGCGTACCCCAGGAGGGATTATACAATGAGCAGTTCTTC. This translates into CASSVPQEGLYNEQFF.

The chain combines TRBV5-1 with TRBJ1-2; D perhaps matches TRBD1 (5 bases). V was clipped by 2 bases and J by 0 bases, with 8 bases between them. There are 14 residues in the CDR3. The germline V gene encodes CDR1 SGHRS and CDR2 YFSETQ. CDR3: CASSLSGPNYGYTF. Written as DNA, the CDR3 is TGCGCCAGCAGCTTATCAGGGCCTAACTATGGCTACACCTTC.